The clone carrying this T cell receptor beta chain was observed a few times. Authors' methods: Reference gene primer amplification yielded estimated nucleated cell counts. The repertoire was sequenced with immunoSEQ multiplex PCR; TCRdb's copy has only in-frame clones and lacks some. From that table come the V and J calls and clone size; the DNA was used to work out D and trimming. Of about 81,000 clones listed, roughly four fifths were seen once; the top ten hold roughly 13%. This sample is part of a study of blood T cell repertoires in COVID-19. Study background: Whether acute or convalescent, the COVID-19 samples came from the United States, Italy and Spain. Sources were T cells, B-cell-depleted T cells, or PBMCs; the material itself was cDNA or gDNA.

Sequenced material: peripheral blood. The sequence came from a human donor in a cohort sampled during active COVID-19.

CDR3 nucleotides: TGCGCCAGCAGCCAAATAACTAGCGGAACCTACGAGCAGTACTTC. Translation gives CASSQITSGTYEQYF. V and J are TRBV4-1 and TRBJ2-7; 8 bases agree with TRBD2. This CDR3 has 15 amino acids. From germline, CDR1 is MGHRA and CDR2 YSYEKL. With 2 bases clipped from V and 2 bases from J, the junction kept 5 bases outside the gene matches.